These 8 T cell receptor beta chains came from one sample sequenced in a study of cytomegalovirus exposure and HLA in healthy donors. Data came from immunoSEQ multiplex PCR; TCRdb stores just in-frame clones and leaves some out. The sample has some 130,000 clones, just under 85% seen once. The sequenced material came from PBMCs. All receptors come from a man aged 25-45 years in good health and CMV-seropositive.

The V and J genes are TRBV7-6 and TRBJ2-1, with unresolved D. The V end lost 4 bases, the J end lost 6 bases, and 13 bases lay between the germline ends. This CDR3 has 14 residues. Per germline, CDR1 SGHVS and CDR2 FNYEAQ. The CDR3 spells CASSSRGSTNEQFF. The CDR3 DNA reads as TGTGCCAGCAGCTCAAGAGGATCCACCAATGAGCAGTTCTTC.

This chain links TRBV2 with TRBJ2-3, with 10 bases aligning to TRBD1. Germline V gene sequence: CDR1 SNHLY, CDR2 FYNNEI. The CDR3 has 15 amino acids. The V gene end was trimmed by 5 bases and the J gene end by 2 bases; junction bases not matched to a gene: 4. CDR3 sequence reads: CASSRDRGPTDTQYF. CDR3 bases: TGTGCCAGCAGTCGGGACAGGGGACCCACAGATACGCAGTATTTT.

V usage is TRBV29-1 and J usage is TRBJ2-2; tentatively, D is TRBD1 (6 bases). The V gene's germline CDR1 is SQVTM and CDR2 ANQGSEA. The germline V and J ends were trimmed by 7 bases and 4 bases, with 16 bases remaining between them. This CDR3 is 14 amino acids long. The CDR3 protein is CSGVKDRSTGELFF. The CDR3 bases are TGCAGCGGAGTCAAGGACAGATCCACCGGGGAGCTGTTTTTT.

The V gene is TRBV2, the J gene TRBJ2-7, with 9 nucleotides matching TRBD1. V shed 5 bases and J 5 bases; nucleotides not matched to a gene: 10. CDR3 length: 15 residues. Looked up from germline, CDR1 is SNHLY and CDR2 is FYNNEI. CDR3 residues: CASSSSGTGSHEQYF. CDR3 bases: TGTGCCAGCAGTAGTTCCGGGACAGGGAGCCACGAGCAGTACTTC.

CDR3 sequence reads: CASTFGGGSTEAFF. The CDR3 DNA reads TGCGCCAGCACCTTTGGGGGGGGGAGCACTGAAGCTTTCTTT. The genes are TRBV5-1 and TRBJ1-1; D may be TRBD1 (5 bases). V gave up 6 bases and J gave up 4 bases, with 16 bases separating them. The CDR3 runs 14 residues. Germline V gives CDR1 SGHRS, CDR2 YFSETQ.

J is TRBJ2-7 and V is TRBV19; D may be TRBD2 (6 bases). This CDR3 is 14 amino acids long. V was cut by 3 bases and J by 3 bases, with 12 bases left in between. CDR1 and CDR2 from the germline V gene are LNHDA and SQIVND (reference sequence). The CDR3 DNA sequence: TGTGCCAGTAGTATGTTAGCGGACGGCTACGAGCAGTACTTC. Protein product: CASSMLADGYEQYF. The full variable domain, in which reference TRBV19 and TRBJ2-7 provide the parts outside the CDR3, is DGGITQSPKYLFRKEGQNVTLSCEQNLNHDAMYWYRQDPGQGLRLIYYSQIVNDFQKGDIAEGYSVSREKKESFPLTVTSAQKNPTAFYLCASSMLADGYEQYFGPGTRLTVT.

V usage is TRBV9 and J usage is TRBJ2-3; D is perhaps TRBD2 (6 bases). The CDR3 contains 15 residues. Trimming pared 5 bases from V and 2 bases from J, leaving 15 bases between. Germline V lookup: CDR1 SGDLS, CDR2 YYNGEE. The CDR3 bases are TGTGCCAGCAGTGTCGTGGCGGGACCCACAGATACGCAGTATTTT. It specifies CASSVVAGPTDTQYF.

The chain is built from TRBV5-1 and TRBJ2-1, with TRBD2 matching over 8 bases. CDR3 length: 14 residues. Germline CDR1 and CDR2: SGHRS and YFSETQ. J gave up 8 bases and V 3 bases, and 7 bases lay outside the gene matches. The CDR3 here is CASSSRGGPYEQFF. The CDR3 bases are TGCGCCAGCAGCTCCCGGGGGGGGCCTTATGAGCAGTTCTTC.